Following are 27 T cell receptor beta chains from one sample sequenced in a study of chemoradiotherapy in HPV16-positive cancers (dated by TCRdb to 2022 to 2024). The library was produced with the immunoSEQ multiplex PCR assay. Drawn from immuneACCESS, this table holds only the in-frame rearrangements with V and J called that TCRdb kept. Clones are partly lost; checked studies trace under half to an unresolved V gene and leave the rest unexplained. The sample contains 9,500 to 15,000 clones, more than 85% of them found a single time. The top ten hold over 5% of the sample. The sample was blood, taken from a patient who underwent chemoradiotherapy. All receptors come from a human donor with HPV-associated anogenital cancer.

This sequence joins TRBV11-2 and TRBJ1-1; D is undetermined. CDR1 and CDR2 from the germline V gene are SGHAT and FQNNGV. Deletions cut 5 bases from V and 2 bases from J, with 9 bases between. This CDR3 is built from 13 residues. CDR3 residues: CASSNRANTEAFF. The CDR3 nucleotides read TGTGCCAGCAGCAACCGGGCCAACACTGAAGCTTTCTTT.

V usage is TRBV5-1 and J usage is TRBJ1-2; D is perhaps TRBD1 (6 bases). Germline V lookup: CDR1 SGHRS, CDR2 YFSETQ. The germline V and J ends were trimmed by 4 bases and 0 bases, with 7 bases remaining between them. The CDR3 runs to 13 residues. The CDR3: CASSDRSNYGYTF. The CDR3 DNA is TGCGCCAGCAGCGACAGGTCTAACTATGGCTACACCTTC.

The V gene is TRBV29-1, the J gene TRBJ2-1; possibly TRBD1 for D (5 bases). The germline V and J ends were trimmed by 5 bases and 0 bases, with 8 bases remaining between them. The CDR3 length is 13 residues. From germline, CDR1 is SQVTM and CDR2 ANQGSEA. CDR3 coding DNA: TGCAGCGTTAAAGGGGCCTCCTACAATGAGCAGTTCTTC. Translating it yields CSVKGASYNEQFF.

This clone has more than one count but fewer than ten. In nucleotides, the CDR3 is TGTGCCAGCAGCCGAACAGGGTGGGAAAAACTGTTTTTT. It translates to CASSRTGWEKLFF. This sequence joins TRBV14 and TRBJ1-4; the D gene is possibly TRBD1 (6 bases). The V end was cut by 4 bases, the J end by 8 bases, with 11 bases between. The CDR3 is made up of 13 amino acids. CDR1 and CDR2 from the germline V gene are SGHDN and FVKESK.

The V and J genes are TRBV5-1 and TRBJ2-7; TRBD1 or TRBD2 may be the D gene (5 bases each). This CDR3 is 16 amino acids long. Per the germline V gene, CDR1 is SGHRS and CDR2 is YFSETQ. Trimming removed 0 bases at V and 0 bases at J, with 13 bases between. The CDR3 reads CASSLGTGPGSYEQYF. DNA of the CDR3: TGCGCCAGCAGCTTGGGAACGGGACCGGGCTCCTACGAGCAGTACTTC. Full variable domain (rest looked up from reference TRBV5-1 and TRBJ2-7): KAGVTQTPRYLIKTRGQQVTLSCSPISGHRSVSWYQQTPGQGLQFLFEYFSETQRNKGNFPGRFSGRQFSNSRSEMNVSTLELGDSALYLCASSLGTGPGSYEQYFGPGTRLTVT.

The chain recombines TRBV6-5 with TRBJ1-4; tentative D call: TRBD1 (5 bases). CDR1 and CDR2 from the germline V gene are MNHEY and SVGAGI. Trimming pared 0 bases from V and 5 bases from J, leaving 10 bases between. This CDR3 is 15 amino acids long. The CDR3 reads CASSYSTAQNEKLFF. Here the CDR3 DNA reads TGTGCCAGCAGTTACTCGACAGCACAAAATGAAAAACTGTTTTTT.

The chain combines TRBV19 with TRBJ2-6; D is unresolved. Germline V gene data show CDR1 as LNHDA and CDR2 as SQIVND (reference sequence). The CDR3 is 19 amino acids. Trimming removed 1 base from V and 0 bases from J, with 16 bases in between. The CDR3 here is CASSIGRVYNPSGANVLTF. DNA for the CDR3: TGTGCCAGTAGTATAGGGCGAGTGTATAACCCCTCTGGGGCCAACGTCCTGACTTTC.

This clone has only one observation. The gene calls are TRBV10-1 and TRBJ2-5, with TRBD2 matching 8 bases. Germline trimming cut 6 bases from V and 11 bases from J; bases unmatched to any gene: 14. This CDR3 is built from 14 residues. Looked up from germline, CDR1 is WNHNN and CDR2 is SYGVQD (reference sequence). CDR3 bases: TGCGCCAGCAGCCCTACGGGGCCGGGAGGGGAGCAGTACTTC. This sequence encodes CASSPTGPGGEQYF.

Concerning this clone: At one end, the junction sequence differs from germline, possibly due to a read error. The chain couples TRBV15 to TRBJ1-3; no reliable D call. The germline V gene encodes CDR1 LNHNV and CDR2 YYDKDF (reference sequence). The CDR3 sequence is 16 residues long. The CDR3 here is CATSRGLETTGNTIYF. The CDR3 DNA sequence: TGTGCCACCAGCAGAGGACTGGAGACAACTGGGAACACCATATATTTT.

The V gene is TRBV6-1, the J gene TRBJ2-4, with D possibly being TRBD1 or TRBD2 (7 bases each). Germline CDR1 and CDR2: MNHNS and SASEGT. The CDR3 is 15 residues long. V was shortened by 8 bases and J by 3 bases, with 17 bases between the two germline ends. CDR3 loop: CASATGEGGKNIQYF. CDR3 in DNA: TGTGCCAGCGCCACAGGGGAGGGAGGCAAAAACATTCAGTACTTC.

The chain links TRBV29-1 to TRBJ2-2; no clear D. Germline V gives CDR1 SQVTM, CDR2 ANQGSEA. CDR3 size: 13 residues. V lost 7 bases and J lost 0, with 9 bases in between. CDR3 in amino acids: CSAGRSNTGELFF. DNA for the CDR3: TGCAGCGCCGGACGGTCGAACACCGGGGAGCTGTTTTTT.

This chain links TRBV30 with TRBJ1-5; D possibly corresponds to TRBD1 (5 bases). The CDR3 extends over 16 amino acids. The germline V gene encodes CDR1 GTSNPN and CDR2 SVGIG (reference sequence). V was pared by 1 base and J by 0 bases, with 13 bases between. CDR3 loop: CAWSGATVYSNQPQHF. CDR3 DNA: TGTGCCTGGAGTGGAGCGACAGTCTATAGCAATCAGCCCCAGCATTTT.

This clone was detected a few times. This chain joins TRBV4-2 and TRBJ1-3; D perhaps matches TRBD1 (5 bases). With 0 bases removed from V and 0 bases from J, the gap between germline ends came to 9 bases. The CDR3 spans 16 residues. CDR1 is LGHNA and CDR2 is YNFKEQ in the germline V gene. CDR3 loop: CASSQEGRASGNTIYF. In DNA form, the CDR3 reads TGTGCCAGCAGCCAAGAGGGCAGGGCCTCTGGAAACACCATATATTTT.

The CDR3, as DNA: TGTGCCAGCAGCTTGGAGGTCGGGGAGTCAACTAATGAAAAACTGTTTTTT. Translating it yields CASSLEVGESTNEKLFF. The chain carries TRBV5-5 and TRBJ1-4; D is ambiguous. Between the trimmed V and J ends, which lost 0 bases and 0 bases, there was a span of 12 bases. The CDR3 runs to 17 residues. Germline V gene lookup returns CDR1 SGHKS and CDR2 YYEKEE (reference sequence).

The chain recombines TRBV25-1 with TRBJ1-6; D gene ambiguous. Germline V CDR1 and CDR2: MGHDK, SYGVNS. V lost 9 bases and J 7 bases, leaving 10 bases between the germline ends. The CDR3 is 12 residues long. CDR3 nucleotide sequence: TGTGCCAGTCATGAAGGGAATTCACCCCTCCACTTT. Amino acids: CASHEGNSPLHF.

The chain carries TRBV5-4 and TRBJ2-2; 10 bases agree with TRBD1. The CDR3 has 15 residues. Germline V gene lookup returns CDR1 SGHNT and CDR2 YYREEE (reference sequence). J was trimmed by 5 bases and V by 5 bases; bases with no gene match: 6. CDR3 loop: CASRARQGATGELFF. The CDR3 DNA sequence: TGTGCCAGCAGAGCGAGACAGGGGGCTACCGGGGAGCTGTTTTTT.

This clone was counted only a few times. This chain joins TRBV2 and TRBJ2-7, with 7 bases matching TRBD2. The CDR3 covers 13 residues. V was pared by 5 bases and J by 2 bases, with 3 bases of the junction left unmatched. CDR1 is SNHLY and CDR2 is FYNNEI in the germline V gene. The CDR3 region is CASSQGLAYEQYV. CDR3 nucleotide sequence: TGTGCCAGCAGTCAAGGACTAGCCTACGAGCAGTACGTC.

This clone appeared once. The chain uses TRBV18 and TRBJ2-7, with TRBD1 identical over 9 bases. This CDR3 is 13 amino acids long. In germline, CDR1 is KGHSH, CDR2 LQKENI. Germline trimming cut 4 bases from V and 5 bases from J; bases unmatched to any gene: 3. CDR3 protein: CASSRGDRDEQYV. The CDR3 DNA reads as TGTGCCAGCTCACGTGGGGACAGGGACGAGCAGTACGTC.

The chain combines TRBV2 with TRBJ1-6; D possibly corresponds to TRBD1 (5 bases). Per germline, CDR1 SNHLY and CDR2 FYNNEI. This CDR3 is 16 amino acids long. V lost 4 bases to trimming and J lost 8 bases, with 18 bases between them. CDR3: CASSANPGPSYSPLHF. The CDR3 DNA sequence: TGTGCCAGCAGTGCCAATCCGGGACCGTCCTATTCACCCCTCCACTTT.

Concerning this clone: The junction departs from germline at one end; a sequencing error may be responsible. The gene calls are TRBV23-1 and TRBJ1-4; the match to TRBD1 covers 7 bases. TRBV23-1 is treated as an ORF (open reading frame) with a function not yet certain. CDR3 length: 14 residues. The CDR3 DNA follows: TGCGCCAGCAGTCAATCTCTTTCTGGACAGGCCTCACATTTC. Translated: CASSQSLSGQASHF.

V and J are TRBV7-9 and TRBJ1-1; D might be TRBD1 (6 bases). The CDR3 consists of 15 residues. Germline assignment: CDR1 SEHNR and CDR2 FQNEAQ (reference sequence). The germline V and J ends were trimmed by 2 bases and 0 bases, with 10 bases remaining between them. The CDR3 loop is CASSLFQGMNTEAFF. The CDR3 DNA is TGTGCCAGCAGCTTATTTCAGGGGATGAACACTGAAGCTTTCTTT.

The chain joins TRBV18 to TRBJ1-2; D uncertain. V lost 4 bases and J 10 bases, leaving 22 bases between the germline ends. This CDR3 contains 15 residues. Per germline, CDR1 KGHSH and CDR2 LQKENI. The CDR3 spells CASSRIAAPGSSYTF. The CDR3 nucleotides are TGTGCCAGCTCACGAATAGCGGCGCCTGGGTCGTCCTACACCTTC.

The gene calls are TRBV18 and TRBJ2-5, with TRBD2 as a possible D gene (6 bases). The germline CDR1 and CDR2 sequences are KGHSH and LQKENI. The germline V and J ends were trimmed by 0 bases and 3 bases, with 8 bases remaining between them. The CDR3 runs to 14 residues. This chain's CDR3 is CASSPPEGKETQYF. CDR3 coding DNA: TGTGCCAGCTCACCACCGGAGGGCAAAGAGACCCAGTACTTC.

The rearrangement links TRBV5-5 to TRBJ1-6; 9 bases are a match to TRBD1. The CDR3 covers 14 residues. After removal of 3 bases from V and 9 bases from J, the junction contained 4 bases not matched to a gene. The V gene's germline CDR1 is SGHKS and CDR2 YYEKEE (reference sequence). The CDR3, as DNA: TGTGCCAGCAGCTCCGGGACAGGGACTTCACCCCTCCACTTT. Translation gives CASSSGTGTSPLHF.

This clone turned up a few times. The chain joins TRBV9 to TRBJ2-5; tentative D call: TRBD2 (6 bases). The germline CDR1 and CDR2 sequences are SGDLS and YYNGEE. The CDR3 totals 14 residues. The ends were cut back, 4 bases at V and 5 bases at J, with 15 bases in the middle. CDR3 bases: TGTGCCAGCAGCACGGAGGGCGGGTGGGAGACCCAGTACTTC. It translates to CASSTEGGWETQYF.

The chain uses TRBV5-6 and TRBJ2-7; D unresolved. This CDR3 is built from 12 residues. CDR1 and CDR2 (germline): SGHDT, YYEEEE. V dropped 3 bases and J dropped 3 bases, with 7 bases sitting between them. CDR3: CASSSAFYEQYF. The CDR3 nucleotides are TGTGCCAGCAGCTCGGCGTTCTACGAGCAGTACTTC.

J is TRBJ1-4 and V is TRBV21-1. TRBV21-1 is an annotated pseudogene. CDR3 size: 14 residues. The CDR3: CGGRGIATNEKLFF. CDR3 DNA: TGCGGGGGGCGGGGAATTGCAACTAATGAAAAACTGTTTTTT.